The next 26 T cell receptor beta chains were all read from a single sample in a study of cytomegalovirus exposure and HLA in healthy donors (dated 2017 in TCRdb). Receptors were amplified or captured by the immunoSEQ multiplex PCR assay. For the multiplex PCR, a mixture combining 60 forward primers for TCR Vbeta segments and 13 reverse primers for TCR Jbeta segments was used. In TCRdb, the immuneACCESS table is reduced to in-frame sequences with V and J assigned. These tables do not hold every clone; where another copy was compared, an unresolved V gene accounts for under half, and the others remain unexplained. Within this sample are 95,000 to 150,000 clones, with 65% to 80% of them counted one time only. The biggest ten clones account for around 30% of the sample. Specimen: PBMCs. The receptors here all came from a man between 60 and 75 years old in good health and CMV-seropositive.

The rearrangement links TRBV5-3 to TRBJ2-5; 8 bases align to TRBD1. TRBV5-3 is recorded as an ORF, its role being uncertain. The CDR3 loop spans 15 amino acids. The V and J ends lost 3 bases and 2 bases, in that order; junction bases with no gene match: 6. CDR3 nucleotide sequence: TGTGCCAGAAGCTGGGGGACAGGACAACAAGAGACCCAGTACTTC. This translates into CARSWGTGQQETQYF.

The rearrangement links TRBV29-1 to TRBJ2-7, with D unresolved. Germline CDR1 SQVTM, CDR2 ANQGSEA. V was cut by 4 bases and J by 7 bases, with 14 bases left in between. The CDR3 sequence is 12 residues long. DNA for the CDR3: TGCAGCGTTGGGGCCGTGGGTAGGGAGCAGTACTTC. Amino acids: CSVGAVGREQYF.

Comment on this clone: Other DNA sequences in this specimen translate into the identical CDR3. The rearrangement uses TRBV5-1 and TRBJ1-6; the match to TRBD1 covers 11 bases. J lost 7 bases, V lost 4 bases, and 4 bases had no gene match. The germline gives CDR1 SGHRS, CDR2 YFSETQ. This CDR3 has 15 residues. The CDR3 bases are TGCGCCAGCAGCCTCGGGACAGGGGGGAATTCACCCCTCCACTTT. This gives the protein CASSLGTGGNSPLHF. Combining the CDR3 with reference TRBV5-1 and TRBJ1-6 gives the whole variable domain KAGVTQTPRYLIKTRGQQVTLSCSPISGHRSVSWYQQTPGQGLQFLFEYFSETQRNKGNFPGRFSGRQFSNSRSEMNVSTLELGDSALYLCASSLGTGGNSPLHFGNGTRLTVT.

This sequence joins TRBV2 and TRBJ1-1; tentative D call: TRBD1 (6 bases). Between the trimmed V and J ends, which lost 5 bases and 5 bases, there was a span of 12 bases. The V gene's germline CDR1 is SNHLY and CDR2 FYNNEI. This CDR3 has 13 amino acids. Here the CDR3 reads CASSMDRRTEAFF. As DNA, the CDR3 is TGTGCCAGCAGTATGGACAGAAGAACTGAAGCTTTCTTT.

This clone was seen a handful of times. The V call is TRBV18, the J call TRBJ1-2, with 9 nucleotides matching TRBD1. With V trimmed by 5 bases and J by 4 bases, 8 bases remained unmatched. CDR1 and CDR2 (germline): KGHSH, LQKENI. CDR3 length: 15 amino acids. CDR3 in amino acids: CASSVLQGAPYGYTF. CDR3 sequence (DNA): TGTGCCAGCTCAGTCTTACAGGGGGCGCCCTATGGCTACACCTTC.

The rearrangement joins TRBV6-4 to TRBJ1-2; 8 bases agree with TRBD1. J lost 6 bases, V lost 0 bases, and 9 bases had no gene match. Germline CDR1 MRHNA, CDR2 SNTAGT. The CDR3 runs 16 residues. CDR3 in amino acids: CASSDSGGRGQDGYTF. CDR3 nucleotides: TGTGCCAGCAGTGACTCGGGGGGCAGGGGGCAGGATGGCTACACCTTC.

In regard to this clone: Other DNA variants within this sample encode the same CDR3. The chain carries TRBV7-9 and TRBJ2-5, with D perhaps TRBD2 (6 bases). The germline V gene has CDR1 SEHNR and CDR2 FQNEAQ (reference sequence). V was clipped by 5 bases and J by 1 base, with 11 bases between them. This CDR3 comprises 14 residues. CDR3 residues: CASSLISGQETQYF. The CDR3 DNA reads TGTGCCAGCAGCCTCATTAGCGGCCAAGAGACCCAGTACTTC.

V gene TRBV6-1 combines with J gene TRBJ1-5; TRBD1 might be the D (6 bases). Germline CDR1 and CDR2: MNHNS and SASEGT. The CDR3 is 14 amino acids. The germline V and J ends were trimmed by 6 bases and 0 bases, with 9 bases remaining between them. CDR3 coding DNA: TGTGCCAGCAGCGGACAGAATAGCAATCAGCCCCAGCATTTT. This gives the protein CASSGQNSNQPQHF.

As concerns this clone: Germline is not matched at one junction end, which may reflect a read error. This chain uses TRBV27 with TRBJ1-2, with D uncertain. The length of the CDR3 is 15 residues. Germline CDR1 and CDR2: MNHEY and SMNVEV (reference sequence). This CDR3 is CASSSREGPNNGYTF. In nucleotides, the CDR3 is TGTGCCAGCAGTTCCAGAGAGGGCCCTAACAATGGCTACACCTTC.

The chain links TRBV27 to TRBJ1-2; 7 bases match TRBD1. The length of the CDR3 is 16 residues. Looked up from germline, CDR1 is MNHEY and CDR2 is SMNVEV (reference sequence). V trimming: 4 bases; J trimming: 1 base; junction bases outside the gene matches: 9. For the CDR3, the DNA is TGTGCCAGCAGTTCGGACAGGCCCCACCTTAACTATGGCTACACCTTC. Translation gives CASSSDRPHLNYGYTF.

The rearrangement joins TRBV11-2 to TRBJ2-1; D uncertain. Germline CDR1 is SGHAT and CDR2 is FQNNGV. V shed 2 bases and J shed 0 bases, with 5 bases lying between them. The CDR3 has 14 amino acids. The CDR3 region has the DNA TGTGCCAGCAGCTTAAGGAGCTCCTACAATGAGCAGTTCTTC. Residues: CASSLRSSYNEQFF.

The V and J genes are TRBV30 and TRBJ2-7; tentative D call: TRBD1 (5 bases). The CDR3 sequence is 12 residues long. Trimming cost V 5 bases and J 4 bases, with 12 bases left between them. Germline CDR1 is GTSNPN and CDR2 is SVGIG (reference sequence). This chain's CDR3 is CAWVRGGYEQYF. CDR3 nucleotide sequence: TGTGCCTGGGTTAGGGGTGGGTACGAGCAGTACTTC.

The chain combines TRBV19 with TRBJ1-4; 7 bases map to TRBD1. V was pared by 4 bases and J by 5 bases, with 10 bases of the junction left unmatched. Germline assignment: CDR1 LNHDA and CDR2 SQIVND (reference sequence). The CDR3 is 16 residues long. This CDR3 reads CASSTPLTGWNEKLFF. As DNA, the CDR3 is TGTGCCAGTAGTACACCACTGACAGGGTGGAATGAAAAACTGTTTTTT.

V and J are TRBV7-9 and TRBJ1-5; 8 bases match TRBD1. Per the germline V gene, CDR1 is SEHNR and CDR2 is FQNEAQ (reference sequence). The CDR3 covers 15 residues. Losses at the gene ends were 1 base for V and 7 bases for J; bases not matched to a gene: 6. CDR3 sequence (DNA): TGTGCCAGCAGCTTAGACAGGGGGTTCGTCCAGCCCCAGCATTTT. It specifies CASSLDRGFVQPQHF.

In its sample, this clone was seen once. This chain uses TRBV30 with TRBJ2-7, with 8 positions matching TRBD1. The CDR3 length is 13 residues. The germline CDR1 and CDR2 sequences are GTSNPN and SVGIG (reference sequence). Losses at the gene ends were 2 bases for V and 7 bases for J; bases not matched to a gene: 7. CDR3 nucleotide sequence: TGTGCCTGGAGTCTGACAGGGGATGGGGAGCAGTACTTC. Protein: CAWSLTGDGEQYF.

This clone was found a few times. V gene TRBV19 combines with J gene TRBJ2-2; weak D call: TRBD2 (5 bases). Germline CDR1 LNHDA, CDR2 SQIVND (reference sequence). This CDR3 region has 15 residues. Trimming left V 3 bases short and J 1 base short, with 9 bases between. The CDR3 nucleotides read TGTGCCAGTAGTATTGTGGCGGGGAACACCGGGGAGCTGTTTTTT. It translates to CASSIVAGNTGELFF.

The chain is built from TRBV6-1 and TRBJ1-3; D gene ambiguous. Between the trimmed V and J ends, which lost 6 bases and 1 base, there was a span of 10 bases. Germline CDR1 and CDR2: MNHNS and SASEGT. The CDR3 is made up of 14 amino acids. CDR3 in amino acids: CASSQRESGNTIYF. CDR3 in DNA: TGTGCCAGCAGCCAAAGGGAGTCTGGAAACACCATATATTTT.

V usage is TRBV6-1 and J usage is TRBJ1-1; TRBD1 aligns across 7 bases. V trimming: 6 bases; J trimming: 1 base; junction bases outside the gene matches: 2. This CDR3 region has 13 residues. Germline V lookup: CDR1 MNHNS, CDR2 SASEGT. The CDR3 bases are TGTGCCAGCAGAAGGACAGGGAACACTGAAGCTTTCTTT. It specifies CASRRTGNTEAFF.

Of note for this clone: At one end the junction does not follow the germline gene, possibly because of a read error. CDR3 protein: CSSSLRTKPYEQYF. The DNA for the CDR3 is TGTTCCAGCAGCTTACGGACAAAACCCTACGAGCAGTACTTC. The gene calls are TRBV7-9 and TRBJ2-7, with D possibly being TRBD1 (5 bases). The CDR3 length is 14 residues. CDR1 is SEHNR, CDR2 FQNEAQ, per germline (reference sequence).

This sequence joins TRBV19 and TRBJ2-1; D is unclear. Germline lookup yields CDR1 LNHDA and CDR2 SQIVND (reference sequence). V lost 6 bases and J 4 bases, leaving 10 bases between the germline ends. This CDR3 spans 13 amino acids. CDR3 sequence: CASSPTLYNEQFF. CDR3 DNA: TGTGCCAGTAGCCCGACACTTTACAATGAGCAGTTCTTC.

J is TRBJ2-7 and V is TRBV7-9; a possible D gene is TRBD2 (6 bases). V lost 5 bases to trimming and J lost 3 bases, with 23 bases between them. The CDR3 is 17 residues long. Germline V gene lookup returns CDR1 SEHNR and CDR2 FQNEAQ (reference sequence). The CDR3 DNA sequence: TGTGCCAGCAGCCCGACATTCGCGGGACGGCGTTTCTACGAGCAGTACTTC. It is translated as CASSPTFAGRRFYEQYF.

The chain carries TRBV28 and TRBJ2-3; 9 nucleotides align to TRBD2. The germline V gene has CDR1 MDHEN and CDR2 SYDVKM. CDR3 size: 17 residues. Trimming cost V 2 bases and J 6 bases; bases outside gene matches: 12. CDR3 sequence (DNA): TGTGCCAGCAGTTTAGTAACTAGCGGGTCCCTTAGGGATACGCAGTATTTT. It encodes CASSLVTSGSLRDTQYF.

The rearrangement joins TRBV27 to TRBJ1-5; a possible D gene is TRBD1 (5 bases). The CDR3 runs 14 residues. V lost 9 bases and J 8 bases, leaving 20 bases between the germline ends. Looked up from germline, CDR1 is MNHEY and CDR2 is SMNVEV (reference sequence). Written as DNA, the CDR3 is TGTGCCAGTTCGGCAGGGCGACTTCCGGAGCCCCAGCATTTT. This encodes CASSAGRLPEPQHF.

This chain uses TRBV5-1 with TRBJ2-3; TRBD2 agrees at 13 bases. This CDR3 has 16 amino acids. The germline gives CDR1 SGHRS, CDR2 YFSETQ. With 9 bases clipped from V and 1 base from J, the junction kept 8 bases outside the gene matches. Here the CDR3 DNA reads TGCGCCACCGAAATTGGACTAGCGGGAGGCACAGATACGCAGTATTTT. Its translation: CATEIGLAGGTDTQYF.

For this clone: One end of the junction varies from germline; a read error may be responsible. CDR3: CASSVAGSGANGLTF. CDR3 nucleotide sequence: TGTGCCAGCAGCGTAGCTGGGTCTGGGGCCAACGGCCTGACTTTC. The V and J genes are TRBV9 and TRBJ2-6; D possibly corresponds to TRBD1 (5 bases). The CDR3 runs to 15 residues. Germline CDR1 and CDR2: SGDLS and YYNGEE. The entire variable domain, with the rest obtained from reference TRBV9 and TRBJ2-6, is as follows: DSGVTQTPKHLITATGQRVTLRCSPRSGDLSVYWYQQSLDQGLQFLIQYYNGEERAKGNILERFSAQQFPDLHSELNLSSLELGDSALYFCASSVAGSGANGLTFGAGSRLTVL.

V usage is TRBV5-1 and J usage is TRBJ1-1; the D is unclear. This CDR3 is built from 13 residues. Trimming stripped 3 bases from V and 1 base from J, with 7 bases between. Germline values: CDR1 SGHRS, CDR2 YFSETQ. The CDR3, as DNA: TGCGCCAGCAGCTACCGGGAGAACACTGAAGCTTTCTTT. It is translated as CASSYRENTEAFF. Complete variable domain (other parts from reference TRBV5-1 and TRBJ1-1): KAGVTQTPRYLIKTRGQQVTLSCSPISGHRSVSWYQQTPGQGLQFLFEYFSETQRNKGNFPGRFSGRQFSNSRSEMNVSTLELGDSALYLCASSYRENTEAFFGQGTRLTVV.